Here is one TCR beta chain with its context. The data stem from a study of blood T cell repertoires in COVID-19. Study details: Italy, Spain and the United States were the sources of the convalescent and acute COVID-19 samples. The cDNA or gDNA used as material had been derived from T cells, B-cell-depleted T cells, or PBMCs.

Per the original methods: Amplification of reference gene primers provided the estimated nucleated cell counts. Only in-frame clones appear in the TCRdb table, and some are missing; sequencing was by immunoSEQ multiplex PCR. V and J calls and clone size are those listed in that table; D and trimming were worked out from the DNA. The profile shows over 90,000 clones, just over 85% of them singletons. V was trimmed by 1 base and J by 1 base, leaving 10 bases between them. The germline V gene encodes CDR1 KGHSH and CDR2 LQKENI. This CDR3 has 15 amino acids. What was sequenced was peripheral blood. This clonotype originated in a woman aged 60 to 75 in a cohort sampled during active or convalescent COVID-19. The chain employs TRBV18 and TRBJ1-2; D gene ambiguous. CDR3 nucleotide sequence: TGTGCCAGCTCACCACAGATCGCGGATAACTATGGCTACACCTTC. This translates into CASSPQIADNYGYTF.